This TCR beta chain derives from a study of regulatory T cells in long-lasting Graves disease. This CDR3 comprises 12 residues. The germline V gene has CDR1 SGHNT and CDR2 YENEEA. J gave up 15 bases and V 5 bases, and 9 bases lay outside the gene matches. Time point: newly diagnosed GD, antithyroid drugs for less than 3 months. PBMC RNA served as the TCR library source. Study-wide results and limits: Sample size, which was small, may have reduced accuracy. Patients with persistent Graves' had lower TCR diversity than newly diagnosed patients.

Building of the TCR beta libraries involved iRepertoire HTBI primers and Arm-PCR of CDR3 regions. TCRdb independently ran MiXCR on the multiplex PCR reads; one entry per CDR3 protein. The data contain approximately 300,000 distinct CDR3 sequences, 15% to 20% of them seen just once; the ten biggest clones take up roughly 40%. This clonotype showed up many times. Its specificity is not known. The TCR comes from a female donor with Graves disease. The rearrangement joins TRBV11-3 to TRBJ2-1; TRBD2 matches 8 bases. The specimen comprised peripheral blood mononuclear cells (PBMCs), sampled at new diagnosis, from a patient treated with antithyroid drugs. Here the CDR3 reads CASSLGLVEAFF. CDR3 DNA: TGTGCCAGCAGCCTGGGACTAGTTGAGGCGTTCTTC.